The text below deals with one T cell receptor beta chain. The data were produced by immunoSEQ multiplex PCR, yet TCRdb's version contains in-frame clones alone and is incomplete. Among about 420,000 clones listed, approximately 87% were seen once. Trimming took 8 bases from V and 0 from J, leaving 10 bases between them. The CDR3 extends over 13 amino acids. Germline values: CDR1 MNHEY, CDR2 SMNVEV (reference sequence). The data derive from a study of Ad26.COV2.S vaccination and SARS-CoV-2 variants. Study at large: Once, or twice with 56 days between doses, Ad26.COV2.S was given intramuscularly.

Noted treatment: some 20 received Ad26.COV2.S at low or high dose, single or two shots; roughly 5 received placebo; per-sample allocation not given. After the first vaccine or placebo injection, samples were drawn on day 63. V gene TRBV27 combines with J gene TRBJ2-5; D may correspond to TRBD1 or TRBD2 (5 bases each). The clonotype comes from a person aged 18-65 years who received the Ad26.COV2.S COVID-19 vaccine or a placebo. This sample comprised peripheral blood, obtained in a trial of Ad26.COV2.S vaccine versus placebo. The CDR3 sequence is CASSPGHQETQYF. The CDR3 DNA reads TGTGCCAGCTCTCCGGGACACCAAGAGACCCAGTACTTC.